Shown below are 19 T cell receptor beta chains from a single sample sequenced in a study of spatial heterogeneity in lung cancer. Study-level points and caveats: Counts of expanded intratumoral alpha and beta TCRs tracked tumor mutation counts.

Time point given: sample taken at primary tumor resection. A single record per CDR3 protein comes from TCRdb applying MiXCR to the 5' RACE reads. The table records some 7,700 distinct CDR3 sequences, about 9.3% of them present only once. These TCRs are of unknown antigen specificity. Sequenced here: lung tumor tissue, sampled at surgery. The receptor set was obtained from a male donor with early-stage non-small cell lung cancer.

This clonotype was detected only a few times. The chain is built from TRBV20-1 and TRBJ1-1; D uncertain. The CDR3 covers 14 residues. Germline V gene lookup returns CDR1 DFQATT and CDR2 SNEGSKA (reference sequence). V dropped 2 bases and J dropped 0 bases, with 10 bases sitting between them. Here the CDR3 DNA reads TGCAGTGCTAGACTGCTTACTATGAACACTGAAGCTTTCTTT. It yields the protein CSARLLTMNTEAFF.

This clonotype occurred many times. The chain carries TRBV7-9 and TRBJ2-2; 10 nucleotides match TRBD1. V gave up 5 bases and J gave up 3 bases; unmatched junction bases: 6. This CDR3 region has 16 residues. Per the germline V gene, CDR1 is SEHNR and CDR2 is FQNEAQ (reference sequence). The CDR3 bases are TGTGCCAGCAGCCCGGGGACAGGGGAGTACACCGGGGAGCTGTTTTTT. Protein sequence: CASSPGTGEYTGELFF.

This clonotype was observed many times. This sequence joins TRBV9 and TRBJ1-2; possibly TRBD1 for D (6 bases). Germline CDR1 is SGDLS and CDR2 is YYNGEE. The V and J ends lost 4 bases and 2 bases respectively, with 9 bases between them. This CDR3 contains 13 residues. CDR3 loop: CASSKGGNYGYTF. The CDR3 region has the DNA TGTGCCAGCAGCAAAGGGGGAAACTATGGCTACACCTTC.

This clonotype showed up many times. The chain uses TRBV12-3 or TRBV12-4 and TRBJ2-3; the match to TRBD1 covers 8 bases. The trim removed 6 bases at V and 4 bases at J, leaving 3 bases unmatched. This CDR3 has 13 amino acids. The CDR3: CASSPTGADTQYF. The CDR3 DNA sequence: TGTGCCAGCAGCCCGACAGGGGCAGATACGCAGTATTTT.

This clonotype was found a few times. The chain employs TRBV7-8 and TRBJ1-1; D uncertain. Trimming left V 2 bases short and J 3 bases short, with 4 bases between. The CDR3 is 12 amino acids. Germline CDR1 SGHVS, CDR2 FQNEAQ. The DNA of the CDR3 is TGTGCCAGCAGCTTAAGTTACACTGAAGCTTTCTTT. Residues: CASSLSYTEAFF.

The chain carries TRBV20-1 and TRBJ1-6, with D possibly matching TRBD1 (5 bases). Trimming took 3 bases from V and 7 from J, leaving 16 bases between them. The CDR3 is 15 residues long. The germline gives CDR1 DFQATT, CDR2 SNEGSKA (reference sequence). CDR3 sequence reads: CSASSSGTANSPLHF. DNA for the CDR3: TGCAGTGCTAGCAGCTCCGGGACGGCAAATTCACCCCTCCACTTT.

This chain uses TRBV28 with TRBJ2-1, with 14 positions matching TRBD2. This CDR3 has 16 amino acids. CDR1 and CDR2 (germline): MDHEN, SYDVKM. V lost 8 bases, J lost 7 bases, and 10 bases stayed unmatched. This CDR3 is CASFPPGLAGVNEQFF. In DNA form, the CDR3 reads TGTGCCAGCTTCCCCCCGGGACTAGCGGGAGTAAATGAGCAGTTCTTC.

By sample fraction, this clonotype is large. V and J are TRBV6-5 and TRBJ2-7; weak D call: TRBD2 (6 bases). Germline assignment: CDR1 MNHEY and CDR2 SVGAGI. V was cut by 5 bases and J by 0 bases, with 11 bases left in between. This CDR3 region has 14 residues. This chain's CDR3 is CASSGGGLSYEQYF. The CDR3 coding sequence is TGTGCCAGCAGTGGAGGAGGGCTCTCCTACGAGCAGTACTTC.

Within the sample, this clonotype is medium-sized. The V call is TRBV6-2 or TRBV6-3, the J call TRBJ1-6; D perhaps matches TRBD1 (5 bases). The CDR3 consists of 13 residues. The germline V and J ends were trimmed by 5 bases and 8 bases, with 10 bases remaining between them. CDR1 is MNHEY and CDR2 is SVGEGT in the germline V gene. CDR3 loop: CASSTRTHSPLHF. The CDR3 DNA follows: TGTGCCAGCAGTACAAGGACACATTCACCCCTCCACTTT.

By its share, this clonotype is medium-sized. The chain carries TRBV7-2 and TRBJ2-3; TRBD1 matches 8 bases. From germline, CDR1 is SGHTA and CDR2 FQGNSA. CDR3 length equals 15 residues. The V segment lost 5 bases and the J segment 0 bases; nucleotides outside the gene matches: 4. The CDR3 spells CASSRGTGSTDTQYF. DNA of the CDR3: TGTGCCAGCAGCCGAGGGACAGGTAGCACAGATACGCAGTATTTT.

This clonotype is classed as medium-sized. J is TRBJ2-3 and V is TRBV24-1, with 8 positions matching TRBD2. Germline CDR1 is KGHDR and CDR2 is SFDVKD. There are 16 residues in the CDR3. Trimming cost V 1 base and J 1 base; bases outside gene matches: 3. As DNA, the CDR3 is TGTGCCACCAGTGATTTTCCAGCGGGGGGCACAGATACGCAGTATTTT. Translation gives CATSDFPAGGTDTQYF.

This clonotype was seen a few times. The rearrangement links TRBV4-3 to TRBJ1-5, with D possibly being TRBD1 (5 bases). V lost 3 bases, J lost 5 bases, and 11 bases lay in between. The V gene's germline CDR1 is LGHNA and CDR2 YSLEER. The CDR3 extends over 14 amino acids. The CDR3 is CASSHVQGDQPQHF. The CDR3 bases are TGCGCCAGCAGCCATGTCCAGGGAGATCAGCCCCAGCATTTT.

This clonotype is medium-sized (0.01 to 0.1%) in the sample. The rearrangement uses TRBV6-5 and TRBJ1-4; 7 bases agree with TRBD1. The ends lost 5 bases at V and 0 bases at J; junction bases unmatched: 9. The germline V gene encodes CDR1 MNHEY and CDR2 SVGAGI. The CDR3 loop spans 17 amino acids. The CDR3 protein is CASSPRQGSPTNEKLFF. The CDR3 DNA is TGTGCCAGCAGTCCCAGACAGGGCTCGCCAACTAATGAAAAACTGTTTTTT.

In this sample, this clonotype turned up many times. The rearrangement uses TRBV6-6 and TRBJ2-6; D not certain. Germline assignment: CDR1 MNHNY and CDR2 SVGAGI (reference sequence). The CDR3 runs to 15 residues. Trimming removed 5 bases from V and 0 bases from J, with 8 bases in between. CDR3 coding DNA: TGTGCCAGCAGTCCCACCACCTCTGGGGCCAACGTCCTGACTTTC. Its translation is CASSPTTSGANVLTF.

This clonotype rates as medium-sized (0.01 to 0.1%). This rearrangement joins TRBV27 to TRBJ2-3, with D possibly matching TRBD2 (6 bases). Per germline, CDR1 MNHEY and CDR2 SMNVEV (reference sequence). This CDR3 is built from 14 residues. V lost 3 bases, J lost 6 bases, and 13 bases lay in between. The DNA of the CDR3 is TGTGCCAGCAGTTTGAAGCGGGCCGAGGATACGCAGTATTTT. This gives the protein CASSLKRAEDTQYF.

This chain uses TRBV6-6 with TRBJ1-1; D gene uncertain. Deletions cut 7 bases from V and 1 base from J, with 10 bases between. Germline CDR1 is MNHNY and CDR2 is SVGAGI (reference sequence). The CDR3 spans 13 residues. CDR3 loop: CASNNMGNTEAFF. CDR3 coding DNA: TGTGCCAGCAACAACATGGGGAACACTGAAGCTTTCTTT.

Ten or more counts support this clonotype. The chain couples TRBV5-1 to TRBJ2-1, with TRBD1 matching 10 bases. V lost 5 bases and J lost 8; bases outside the gene matches: 7. The CDR3 runs 14 residues. Germline assignment: CDR1 SGHRS and CDR2 YFSETQ. The CDR3 reads CASRVGTGDYEQFF. Written as DNA, the CDR3 is TGCGCCAGCAGGGTAGGGACAGGGGACTATGAGCAGTTCTTC.

As concerns this clonotype: This may be a read error, as it is one base from a much larger clone. J is TRBJ2-5 and V is TRBV28; tentatively, D is TRBD1 (6 bases). The CDR3 covers 13 residues. The germline CDR1 and CDR2 sequences are MDHEN and SYDVKM. V gave up 6 bases and J gave up 1 base, with 9 bases separating them. CDR3 residues: CASREDSQETQYF. CDR3 nucleotides: TGTGCCAGCAGAGAGGACAGCCAAGAGACCCAGTACTTC.

The chain recombines TRBV7-2 with TRBJ2-7; D possibly corresponds to TRBD2 (6 bases). The CDR3 spans 12 residues. Trimming removed 3 bases from V and 3 bases from J, with 6 bases in between. The germline V gene has CDR1 SGHTA and CDR2 FQGNSA. CDR3 residues: CASSLTSYEQYF. For the CDR3, the DNA is TGTGCCAGCAGCTTGACTAGCTACGAGCAGTACTTC.